This T cell receptor beta chain was sequenced for a study of radiation and T cells in renal cell carcinoma. Whole-study results and caveats: In blood, top tumor clones expanded by 2 weeks, shrinking by 4.

This clone occurred once. No antigen is known for it. The time point was: baseline pretreatment blood. Treatment in this sample: 15 Gy SBRT to primary tumor, nephrectomy 4 weeks later. Serial blood draws occurred at baseline and 2 and 4 weeks post-SBRT. This renal cell carcinoma was of the clear cell type. TCRdb keeps only in-frame clones here, not all; method: immunoSEQ multiplex PCR. This table holds 100,000 to 150,000 clones, around 84% found once. The TCR was taken from an older woman with renal cell carcinoma. The specimen comprised blood, sampled from a patient whose treatment included radiotherapy and nephrectomy.

CDR3 bases: TGTGCCAGCAGTTCCCCGGGTGAAGGCCATCCTGAAAAACTGTTTTTT. This gives the protein CASSSPGEGHPEKLFF. V gene TRBV6-5 combines with J gene TRBJ1-4; D ambiguous. The CDR3 sequence is 16 residues long. V lost 4 bases and J 7 bases, leaving 19 bases between the germline ends. Looked up from germline, CDR1 is MNHEY and CDR2 is SVGAGI.